This T cell receptor beta chain was obtained from a study of early T cells in non-severe SARS-CoV-2 infection. Study-level information: Sequencing of unsorted whole blood was done on bulk RNA, leaving chains unpaired.

Individually, cDNA molecules had unique molecular identifiers attached to them. Each CDR3 protein is one row after TCRdb ran MiXCR on the 5' RACE reads. The sample records 25,000 to 30,000 distinct CDR3 sequences, under 10% being singletons. Study-level results: A preference for anti-spike CD8 responses marked VDJdb matching, which missed private and CD4 specificities.

The CDR3 covers 15 residues. The V end was cut by 0 bases, the J end by 3 bases, with 11 bases between. The germline gives CDR1 WNHNN, CDR2 SYGVQD (reference sequence). This clonotype was found many times. The antigen is undetermined. The sample consisted of whole blood. This TCR was recovered from an adult who was a healthcare worker with PCR-confirmed SARS-CoV-2 infection or an uninfected control (not recorded which). V is TRBV10-1 and J is TRBJ1-1, with TRBD1 as a possible D gene (6 bases). The CDR3 reads CASSESPTGYTEAFF. The CDR3 nucleotides read TGCGCCAGCAGTGAGTCCCCTACAGGGTACACTGAAGCTTTCTTT.